This T cell receptor beta chain was observed in a study of blood T cell repertoires in COVID-19. The CDR3 consists of 13 residues. The germline V gene has CDR1 SGHTA and CDR2 FQGNSA. J gave up 5 bases and V 4 bases, and 1 base lay outside the gene matches. Which cohort a participant joined came from the clinical history participants gave. Methods used by the authors: Amplified reference gene primers provided the basis for estimating nucleated cell counts. The method was immunoSEQ multiplex PCR; TCRdb's version includes in-frame clones alone and lacks a portion of them. V and J calls and clone size are given by that table; D and trimming were obtained from the DNA. This sample carries 200,000 or so clones, roughly nine tenths of them seen once, and the ten largest clones take approximately 2.5%.

The rearrangement links TRBV7-2 to TRBJ1-2; TRBD1 matches 10 bases. The specimen was PBMCs or T cells enriched from blood (not recorded which). The receptor comes from a woman between 35 and 50 years old with acute COVID-19. The CDR3 region has the DNA TGTGCCAGCAGCTCGGGACAGGGGTATGGCTACACCTTC. Translating gives CASSSGQGYGYTF. Full variable domain (rest looked up from reference TRBV7-2 and TRBJ1-2): GAGVSQSPSNKVTEKGKDVELRCDPISGHTALYWYRQSLGQGLEFLIYFQGNSAPDKSGLPSDRFSAERTGGSVSTLTIQRTQQEDSAVYLCASSSGQGYGYTFGSGTRLTVV.